Presented here are 21 T cell receptor beta chains from one specimen sequenced in a study of blood T cells in healthy people across ages. It was with a sample-barcoded 5' primer and a J-beta primer mix that a second PCR of roughly 7 to 12 cycles was run. Via MiXCR, TCRdb re-called the 5' RACE reads, giving one row per CDR3 protein. The sample lists roughly 1.5 million distinct CDR3 sequences; 42% were seen once. Sequencing input: blood. Receptors originate from a woman aged 18 to 35 in good health.

The gene calls are TRBV6-2 or TRBV6-3 and TRBJ1-1; TRBD1 might be the D (6 bases). V shed 2 bases and J shed 8 bases, with 6 bases lying between them. The germline CDR1 and CDR2 sequences are MNHEY and SVGEGT. This CDR3 is built from 11 residues. CDR3 nucleotides: TGTGCCAGCAGTTACGACAGGGAAGCTTTCTTT. Translation gives CASSYDREAFF.

The rearrangement joins TRBV4-3 to TRBJ2-7; D possibly matches TRBD1 or TRBD2 (5 bases each). CDR1 and CDR2 from the germline V gene are LGHNA and YSLEER. V lost 1 base and J 10 bases, leaving 14 bases between the germline ends. This CDR3 is built from 13 residues. CDR3 region: CASSQGALGPQYF. CDR3 bases: TGCGCCAGCAGCCAAGGGGCATTGGGACCCCAGTACTTC.

The chain carries TRBV15 and TRBJ1-2, with 9 bases identical to TRBD1. With 5 bases clipped from V and 4 bases from J, the junction kept 5 bases outside the gene matches. CDR1 and CDR2 (germline): LNHNV, YYDKDF (reference sequence). This CDR3 has 14 amino acids. The CDR3 DNA sequence: TGTGCCACCAGCGGGGGGACAGGGAGCTATGGCTACACCTTC. Its protein product is CATSGGTGSYGYTF.

As concerns this clonotype: The junction and the germline gene differ at one end; a read error may be behind it. CDR3 residues: CAGSEMGGTLNTEAFF. In DNA, the CDR3 is TGTGCCGGCAGTGAAATGGGGGGCACCCTGAACACTGAAGCTTTCTTT. This rearrangement joins TRBV25-1 to TRBJ1-1; perhaps TRBD1 as D (6 bases). The CDR3 sequence is 16 residues long. CDR1 MGHDK and CDR2 SYGVNS come from the germline V gene.

The table lists this clonotype with a few counts. The chain carries TRBV4-3 and TRBJ2-6, with TRBD2 identical over 7 bases. The germline V gene encodes CDR1 LGHNA and CDR2 YSLEER. V shed 0 bases and J 0 bases; nucleotides not matched to a gene: 2. The CDR3 runs to 17 residues. The CDR3 coding sequence is TGCGCCAGCAGCCAAGATCGCGGGAGCTCTGGGGCCAACGTCCTGACTTTC. Residues: CASSQDRGSSGANVLTF.

J is TRBJ2-4 and V is TRBV18; 10 bases are shared with TRBD2. Gene TRBJ2-7 matches the end of the DNA better, so the J call may be wrong. Germline lookup yields CDR1 KGHSH and CDR2 LQKENI. The CDR3 covers 16 residues. The CDR3 protein is CASSPPGTSAVDEQYF. The CDR3, as DNA: TGTGCCAGCTCACCACCCGGGACTAGCGCGGTTGACGAGCAGTACTTC.

On this clonotype: A much more abundant neighbour one base away suggests this may be a read error. The rearrangement links TRBV29-1 to TRBJ2-5; no definite D call. CDR3 length equals 15 residues. Per the germline V gene, CDR1 is SQVTM and CDR2 is ANQGSEA. Trimming pared 3 bases from V and 11 bases from J, leaving 25 bases between. CDR3 region: CSVEDLGLLGGEQYF. The CDR3, as DNA: TGCAGCGTTGAGGACCTTGGTCTCCTTGGTGGTGAGCAGTACTTC.

There are a few counts of this clonotype. This sequence may be a read error, since a much larger clone differs from it by one base. The rearrangement joins TRBV12-3 or TRBV12-4 to TRBJ2-1, with no clear D. The end of the DNA aligns better with TRBJ2-7, so the J call may be wrong. The CDR3 runs to 11 residues. The CDR3 sequence is CASSSNNEQYF. The CDR3 DNA reads TGTGCCAGCAGTTCAAACAATGAGCAGTACTTC.

This clonotype was seen a handful of times. The chain uses TRBV20-1 and TRBJ2-7; D unclear. The V and J ends lost 6 bases and 7 bases respectively, with 16 bases between them. The CDR3 has 12 amino acids. CDR1 is DFQATT and CDR2 is SNEGSKA in the germline V gene (reference sequence). The CDR3 reads CSAVPHPGEQYF. The CDR3 coding sequence is TGCAGTGCAGTACCTCATCCTGGGGAGCAGTACTTC.

Comments on this clonotype: A much larger clone is a single base away; this may be a read error. This chain links TRBV20-1 with TRBJ2-1; a possible D gene is TRBD2 (5 bases). This CDR3 has 15 residues. CDR1 is DFQATT and CDR2 is SNEGSKA in the germline V gene (reference sequence). The CDR3 DNA follows: TGCAGTGCACCTGACTACTCGAGCTCCTACGATGAGCAGTTCTTC. Encoded protein: CSAPDYSSSYDEQFF.

This clonotype occurred a few times. This sequence joins TRBV12-3 or TRBV12-4 and TRBJ2-3; a possible D gene is TRBD2 (5 bases). This CDR3 has 15 amino acids. V was trimmed by 5 bases and J by 5 bases, leaving 17 bases between them. CDR3 nucleotides: TGTGCCAGCAGTCCACGGGGAGTAGTAAGAGATACGCAGTATTTT. Protein: CASSPRGVVRDTQYF.

The chain combines TRBV5-1 with TRBJ2-7, with TRBD2 matching over 12 bases. This CDR3 is 16 amino acids long. The germline gives CDR1 SGHRS, CDR2 YFSETQ. V was clipped by 0 bases and J by 7 bases; unmatched bases: 8. The CDR3 bases are TGCGCCAGCAGCTTGGAACTAGCGGGGGGATACAATGAGCAGTACTTC. Translated: CASSLELAGGYNEQYF.

This clonotype was seen a handful of times. The junction shows a germline mismatch at one end, possibly a read error. The V gene is TRBV7-7, the J gene TRBJ2-7; D possibly corresponds to TRBD1 (7 bases). The CDR3 runs 15 residues. The germline V gene encodes CDR1 SSHAT and CDR2 FNYEAQ (reference sequence). The CDR3 nucleotides are TGTGCTAGCAGCGCGGGACAGCCAGGCCCCTACGAGCAGTACTTC. Translation gives CASSAGQPGPYEQYF. Full variable domain (outside the CDR3, taken from reference TRBV7-7 and TRBJ2-7): GAGVSQSPRYKVTKRGQDVTLRCDPISSHATLYWYQQALGQGPEFLTYFNYEAQPDKSGLPSDRFSAERPEGSISTLTIQRTEQRDSAMYRCASSAGQPGPYEQYFGPGTRLTVT.

The gene calls are TRBV9 and TRBJ2-1, with D tentatively TRBD2 (5 bases). This CDR3 comprises 13 residues. Germline CDR1 is SGDLS and CDR2 is YYNGEE. The V and J ends lost 6 bases and 4 bases respectively, with 11 bases between them. CDR3 nucleotides: TGTGCCAGCAAGTACTGGACTTACAATGAGCAGTTCTTC. Its translation: CASKYWTYNEQFF.

The V gene is TRBV6-1, the J gene TRBJ1-2; D uncertain. The CDR3 runs 13 residues. The germline CDR1 and CDR2 sequences are MNHNS and SASEGT. The V end was cut by 1 base, the J end by 3 bases, with 6 bases between. CDR3 nucleotides: TGTGCCAGCAGTGAAGGGGTGGACTATGGCTACACCTTC. Translated, it gives CASSEGVDYGYTF.

The V gene is TRBV6-5, the J gene TRBJ1-1, with a weak D call TRBD1 (5 bases). V lost 4 bases, J lost 10 bases, and 19 bases lay in between. CDR1 and CDR2 (germline): MNHEY, SVGAGI. The CDR3 contains 14 residues. CDR3 sequence: CASSWDRDPQRAFF. CDR3 DNA sequence: TGTGCCAGCAGTTGGGACCGGGACCCGCAGAGAGCTTTCTTT.

The chain combines TRBV27 with TRBJ2-3, with 12 positions matching TRBD2. CDR1 MNHEY and CDR2 SMNVEV come from the germline V gene (reference sequence). Trimming at V came to 4 bases and at J to 6 bases, leaving 14 bases not matched to a gene. The CDR3 has 18 residues. CDR3 loop: CASSSPTSTSGSRDTQYF. The CDR3 DNA reads TGTGCCAGCAGTTCACCAACGTCGACTAGCGGGAGTCGGGATACGCAGTATTTT.

This clonotype was recorded only once. The chain has TRBV12-5 and TRBJ2-5, with D hard to call. Trimming left V 6 bases short and J 11 bases short, with 13 bases between. The CDR3 is 11 amino acids. From germline, CDR1 is LGHNT and CDR2 FRNRAP. In DNA, the CDR3 is TGTGCTAGTGGGGATGTGTATGAGCAGTACTTC. As protein: CASGDVYEQYF.

The CDR3, as DNA: TGCAGCGTTTCAACTAACCTGGACAGCTACGAGCAGTACTTC. As protein: CSVSTNLDSYEQYF. The rearrangement uses TRBV29-1 and TRBJ2-7; D is possibly TRBD1 (6 bases). Trimming shortened V by 5 bases and J by 3 bases, and 17 bases separated the two germline ends. The CDR3 runs to 14 residues. CDR1 is SQVTM, CDR2 ANQGSEA, per germline.

The V and J genes are TRBV11-1 and TRBJ2-7, with no clear D. The CDR3 totals 16 residues. Germline V CDR1 and CDR2: SGHAT, FQDESV (reference sequence). V shed 0 bases and J shed 0 bases, with 12 bases lying between them. CDR3 in amino acids: CASSLAKRQTSYEQYF. The CDR3 DNA is TGTGCCAGCAGCTTAGCTAAAAGGCAGACCTCCTACGAGCAGTACTTC.

This clonotype was counted many times. The chain uses TRBV11-1 and TRBJ2-5, with D perhaps TRBD1 (5 bases). Germline CDR1 SGHAT, CDR2 FQDESV (reference sequence). V was pared by 5 bases and J by 2 bases, with 9 bases between. The CDR3 is 13 residues long. CDR3 sequence reads: CASSADSQETQYF. The CDR3, as DNA: TGTGCCAGCAGCGCCGACAGTCAAGAGACCCAGTACTTC.